The 29 T cell receptor beta chains given below trace back to one sample, sequenced in a study of CD8 T cells in ankylosing spondylitis (dated by TCRdb to about 2017). Library preparation was by 5' RACE. Sequencer: Illumina HiSeq 2500. Through fastp at Q25 and MiXCR, TCRdb rebuilt clones from the public reads, retaining in-frame beta chains. Rows matching on CDR3 protein sequence are summarized as one entry with the most common DNA and genes. This sample gives around 340,000 distinct CDR3 sequences in total; roughly 20% of them show up just once. Around 13% of the sample rests with the top ten. The sequenced material came from blood, either unsorted or a sorted T cell fraction (not recorded which). Source of these receptors: a male donor with ankylosing spondylitis or in good health (not recorded which).

This clonotype turned up a few times. The chain joins TRBV5-6 to TRBJ2-3; D is possibly TRBD1 or TRBD2 (6 bases each). Trimming cost V 7 bases and J 2 bases, with 20 bases left between them. The CDR3 covers 16 residues. Germline V lookup: CDR1 SGHDT, CDR2 YYEEEE. CDR3 protein: CASGLPGAPDTDTQYF. For the CDR3, the DNA is TGTGCCAGCGGACTGCCGGGGGCGCCAGACACAGATACGCAGTATTTT.

Only a few counts were recorded for this clonotype. V usage is TRBV12-3 or TRBV12-4 and J usage is TRBJ2-3; TRBD2 matches 7 bases. This CDR3 spans 15 amino acids. V lost 6 bases and J lost 1; bases outside the gene matches: 7. CDR3 in amino acids: CASRPAGDRTDTQYF. The DNA for the CDR3 is TGTGCCAGCAGACCTGCGGGAGACCGCACAGATACGCAGTATTTT.

This clonotype has just a few counts. The chain has TRBV12-3 or TRBV12-4 and TRBJ1-2; D is possibly TRBD1 (5 bases). Trimming shortened V by 5 bases and J by 4 bases, and 11 bases separated the two germline ends. This CDR3 region has 13 residues. CDR3 protein: CASSPGRVYGYTF. CDR3 sequence (DNA): TGTGCCAGCAGTCCGGGCAGGGTCTATGGCTACACCTTC.

This clonotype appeared a few times. The CDR3 reads CASNRPGELFF. The CDR3 DNA reads as TGTGCCAGTAATAGACCCGGGGAGCTGTTTTTT. The rearrangement links TRBV19 to TRBJ2-2, with unresolved D. V lost 7 bases to trimming and J lost 6 bases, with 6 bases between them. This CDR3 is 11 amino acids long. Germline assignment: CDR1 LNHDA and CDR2 SQIVND (reference sequence).

V and J are TRBV7-8 and TRBJ2-3; TRBD1 might be the D (5 bases). The CDR3 extends over 15 amino acids. V was pared by 7 bases and J by 7 bases, with 21 bases between. The germline CDR1 and CDR2 sequences are SGHVS and FQNEAQ. DNA for the CDR3: TGTGCCAGCATCCAAAGGGGAATGGATACGAATACGCAGTATTTT. As protein: CASIQRGMDTNTQYF.

The rearrangement joins TRBV5-5 to TRBJ1-4; D is undetermined. Trimming left V 5 bases short and J 8 bases short, with 13 bases between. This CDR3 region has 13 residues. Germline assignment: CDR1 SGHKS and CDR2 YYEKEE (reference sequence). CDR3 coding DNA: TGTGCCAGCAGAACTTCCGGGGAAGAAAAACTGTTTTTT. Encoded protein: CASRTSGEEKLFF.

This sequence joins TRBV6-2 or TRBV6-3 and TRBJ2-4, with 8 positions matching TRBD1. The CDR3 loop spans 16 amino acids. With V trimmed by 6 bases and J by 0 bases, 7 bases remained unmatched. Germline values: CDR1 MNHEY, CDR2 SVGEGT. CDR3 amino acids: CASSHIGQGAKNIQYF. CDR3 DNA: TGTGCCAGCAGCCACATTGGACAGGGAGCCAAAAACATTCAGTACTTC.

A few counts support this clonotype. This chain joins TRBV4-1 and TRBJ2-1; weak D call: TRBD1 (6 bases). V shed 1 base and J shed 5 bases, with 12 bases lying between them. This CDR3 contains 15 residues. Germline CDR1 is MGHRA and CDR2 is YSYEKL. CDR3 residues: CASSQGRGGDNEQFF. The CDR3 DNA sequence: TGCGCCAGCAGCCAAGGGAGAGGGGGAGACAATGAGCAGTTCTTC.

V is TRBV20-1 and J is TRBJ2-7; no firm D call. The CDR3 runs to 15 residues. Germline CDR1 DFQATT, CDR2 SNEGSKA (reference sequence). Deletions cut 0 bases from V and 5 bases from J, with 17 bases between. The CDR3 is CSARDVADRYDEQYF. The CDR3 region has the DNA TGCAGTGCTAGAGATGTGGCAGACCGTTACGACGAGCAGTACTTC.

The rearrangement uses TRBV7-9 and TRBJ1-1; D is uncertain. The CDR3 is made up of 13 amino acids. CDR1 is SEHNR, CDR2 FQNEAQ, per germline (reference sequence). V was pared by 6 bases and J by 4 bases, with 12 bases between. CDR3 sequence: CASSPGPGTEAFF. The DNA for the CDR3 is TGTGCCAGCAGTCCAGGCCCGGGCACTGAAGCTTTCTTT. Variable domain in full (rest from reference TRBV7-9 and TRBJ1-1): DTGVSQNPRHKITKRGQNVTFRCDPISEHNRLYWYRQTLGQGPEFLTYFQNEAQLEKSRLLSDRFSAERPKGSFSTLEIQRTEQGDSAMYLCASSPGPGTEAFFGQGTRLTVV.

This clonotype was counted only a few times. This chain uses TRBV4-1 with TRBJ2-1; D is ambiguous. The CDR3 runs 15 residues. Per the germline V gene, CDR1 is MGHRA and CDR2 is YSYEKL. V lost 0 bases to trimming and J lost 4 bases, with 10 bases between them. The CDR3 protein is CASSQDLTPYNEQFF. CDR3 nucleotides: TGCGCCAGCAGCCAAGATCTGACACCTTACAATGAGCAGTTCTTC.

The V call is TRBV12-3 or TRBV12-4, the J call TRBJ1-4; tentatively, D is TRBD1 (5 bases). Trimming pared 5 bases from V and 2 bases from J, leaving 12 bases between. The CDR3 is 15 residues long. The CDR3 region is CASSPWGPTNEKLFF. DNA of the CDR3: TGTGCCAGCAGTCCCTGGGGCCCGACTAATGAAAAACTGTTTTTT.

The chain couples TRBV3-1 to TRBJ2-1, with D tentatively TRBD2 (6 bases). The CDR3 consists of 15 residues. Germline values: CDR1 LGHDT, CDR2 YNNKEL (reference sequence). Trimming took 0 bases from V and 3 from J, leaving 9 bases between them. The DNA of the CDR3 is TGTGCCAGCAGCCAAGATAAGGAGGGCTACAATGAGCAGTTCTTC. As protein: CASSQDKEGYNEQFF.

This clonotype turned up a few times. CDR3 loop: CASKQFSTDTQYF. The CDR3 DNA follows: TGTGCCAGCAAACAGTTTAGCACAGATACGCAGTATTTT. This chain uses TRBV6-1 with TRBJ2-3, with no clear D. Germline lookup yields CDR1 MNHNS and CDR2 SASEGT. V lost 7 bases and J 0 bases, leaving 8 bases between the germline ends. The CDR3 totals 13 residues.

The rearrangement joins TRBV12-3 or TRBV12-4 to TRBJ2-6; D is ambiguous. Trimming cost V 6 bases and J 0 bases, with 12 bases left between them. This CDR3 is built from 16 residues. The CDR3 DNA sequence: TGTGCCAGCAGCACCCGGATCAGCTCTGGGGCCAACGTCCTGACTTTC. Translation gives CASSTRISSGANVLTF.

The gene calls are TRBV12-3 or TRBV12-4 and TRBJ2-5, with 10 bases fitting TRBD2. The CDR3 covers 15 residues. V lost 7 bases to trimming and J lost 0 bases; unmatched junction nucleotides: 5. The CDR3 protein is CASIPAGGYQETQYF. CDR3 bases: TGTGCCAGCATTCCAGCGGGGGGGTACCAAGAGACCCAGTACTTC.

The chain has TRBV27 and TRBJ2-5, with D perhaps matching TRBD2 (5 bases). The CDR3 has 15 residues. The V and J ends lost 5 bases and 1 base respectively, with 14 bases between them. Looked up from germline, CDR1 is MNHEY and CDR2 is SMNVEV (reference sequence). The CDR3 loop reads CASSPPPGFQETQYF. The CDR3 DNA follows: TGTGCCAGCAGTCCCCCCCCGGGGTTCCAAGAGACCCAGTACTTC.

This chain links TRBV29-1 with TRBJ1-5; D is undetermined. Trimming stripped 6 bases from V and 2 bases from J, with 26 bases between. The V gene's germline CDR1 is SQVTM and CDR2 ANQGSEA. The CDR3 extends over 18 amino acids. Written as DNA, the CDR3 is TGCAGCGTGAGTGGCCGCGACTTCAGGTCCATTGGCAATCAGCCCCAGCATTTT. Protein sequence: CSVSGRDFRSIGNQPQHF.

This clonotype was seen at least ten times. The chain carries TRBV4-1 and TRBJ2-3; no reliable D call. The germline V and J ends were trimmed by 1 base and 1 base, with 6 bases remaining between them. CDR1 MGHRA and CDR2 YSYEKL come from the germline V gene. The CDR3 contains 14 residues. The CDR3 loop is CASSQGTGTDTQYF. The CDR3 bases are TGCGCCAGCAGCCAAGGGACCGGCACAGATACGCAGTATTTT.

This clonotype was observed a handful of times. The chain recombines TRBV4-1 with TRBJ2-5; D might be TRBD1 (6 bases). The CDR3 length is 13 residues. Trimming stripped 3 bases from V and 4 bases from J, with 9 bases between. CDR1 is MGHRA, CDR2 YSYEKL, per germline. The CDR3 bases are TGCGCCAGCAGCCAGAGAGGGGGAGAGACCCAGTACTTC. Amino acid sequence: CASSQRGGETQYF.

This clonotype has a handful of counts. The rearrangement uses TRBV12-3 or TRBV12-4 and TRBJ2-3; TRBD2 is a possible D gene (5 bases). The CDR3 is 15 amino acids. Trimming stripped 5 bases from V and 4 bases from J, with 16 bases between. CDR3 nucleotide sequence: TGTGCCAGCAGTACACTAGTCATCCGCGCAGATACGCAGTATTTT. Translating it yields CASSTLVIRADTQYF.

A few counts support this clonotype. The CDR3 sequence: CASSPRLAGKLETQYF. As DNA, the CDR3 is TGTGCCAGCAGTCCGCGGCTAGCGGGGAAACTAGAGACCCAGTACTTC. This chain links TRBV12-3 or TRBV12-4 with TRBJ2-5; 9 bases match TRBD2. V shed 5 bases and J 4 bases; nucleotides not matched to a gene: 11. The CDR3 consists of 16 residues.

This clonotype was found a few times. The chain combines TRBV4-2 with TRBJ2-1; D perhaps matches TRBD1 (5 bases). Trimming removed 4 bases from V and 7 bases from J, with 14 bases in between. Germline V gene sequence: CDR1 LGHNA, CDR2 YNFKEQ. The CDR3 runs to 14 residues. The CDR3: CASSLIRARNEQFF. CDR3 bases: TGTGCCAGCAGCCTCATCAGGGCTAGGAATGAGCAGTTCTTC.

This clonotype has more than one count but fewer than ten. The V and J genes are TRBV5-5 and TRBJ2-3; D ambiguous. With 4 bases removed from V and 2 bases from J, the gap between germline ends came to 11 bases. The CDR3 extends over 14 amino acids. Germline CDR1 reads SGHKS; CDR2 reads YYEKEE (reference sequence). The CDR3 protein is CASSPAPLTDTQYF. CDR3 DNA: TGTGCCAGCAGCCCGGCGCCTCTCACAGATACGCAGTATTTT.

V usage is TRBV29-1 and J usage is TRBJ2-7; 12 bases match TRBD2. The V segment lost 6 bases and the J segment 6 bases; nucleotides outside the gene matches: 3. This CDR3 region has 12 residues. Germline values: CDR1 SQVTM, CDR2 ANQGSEA. The CDR3 here is CSVAGLAGEQYF. The CDR3, as DNA: TGCAGCGTCGCGGGACTAGCGGGCGAGCAGTACTTC.

There are many counts of this clonotype. This chain links TRBV20-1 with TRBJ2-1, with 10 bases aligning to TRBD2. This CDR3 comprises 15 residues. Trimming cost V 2 bases and J 4 bases; bases outside gene matches: 5. CDR1 is DFQATT, CDR2 SNEGSKA, per germline (reference sequence). The CDR3 region is CSARLLAGEYNEQFF. Written as DNA, the CDR3 is TGCAGTGCTAGACTCCTAGCGGGGGAATACAATGAGCAGTTCTTC.

The rearrangement joins TRBV7-9 to TRBJ2-7; D is undetermined. Trimming took 5 bases from V and 2 from J, leaving 16 bases between them. Looked up from germline, CDR1 is SEHNR and CDR2 is FQNEAQ (reference sequence). CDR3 length: 15 residues. The CDR3 nucleotides read TGTGCCAGCAGCATTATCGGTATGGGTCCCTACGAGCAGTACTTC. Protein product: CASSIIGMGPYEQYF.

In its sample, this clonotype was seen a few times. V and J are TRBV19 and TRBJ2-1; 9 bases fit TRBD1. Per the germline V gene, CDR1 is LNHDA and CDR2 is SQIVND (reference sequence). The trim removed 5 bases at V and 6 bases at J, leaving 5 bases unmatched. The CDR3 has 14 amino acids. Here the CDR3 DNA reads TGTGCCAGTAGTCGGGACAGGGAAGTCAATGAGCAGTTCTTC. Amino acid sequence: CASSRDREVNEQFF.

This clonotype was seen a handful of times. The chain recombines TRBV5-1 with TRBJ2-3, with TRBD1 as a possible D gene (6 bases). The germline V gene has CDR1 SGHRS and CDR2 YFSETQ. The V end was cut by 3 bases, the J end by 5 bases, with 13 bases between. This CDR3 region has 14 residues. DNA of the CDR3: TGCGCCAGCAGCTGGGCGGACAGTTTAGATACGCAGTATTTT. Translated: CASSWADSLDTQYF. Full variable domain (rest looked up from reference TRBV5-1 and TRBJ2-3): KAGVTQTPRYLIKTRGQQVTLSCSPISGHRSVSWYQQTPGQGLQFLFEYFSETQRNKGNFPGRFSGRQFSNSRSEMNVSTLELGDSALYLCASSWADSLDTQYFGPGTRLTVL.